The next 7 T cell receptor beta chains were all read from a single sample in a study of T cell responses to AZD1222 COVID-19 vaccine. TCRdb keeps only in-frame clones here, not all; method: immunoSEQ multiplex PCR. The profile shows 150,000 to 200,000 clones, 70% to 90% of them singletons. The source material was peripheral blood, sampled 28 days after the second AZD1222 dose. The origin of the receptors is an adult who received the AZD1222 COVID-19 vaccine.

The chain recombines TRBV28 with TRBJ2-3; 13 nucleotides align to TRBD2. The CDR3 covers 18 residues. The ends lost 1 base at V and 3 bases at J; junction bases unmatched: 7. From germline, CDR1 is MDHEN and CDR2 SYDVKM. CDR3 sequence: CASSLLGLAGVGTDTQYF. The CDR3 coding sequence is TGTGCCAGCAGTTTATTAGGACTAGCGGGAGTTGGAACAGATACGCAGTATTTT. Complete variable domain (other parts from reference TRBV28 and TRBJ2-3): DVKVTQSSRYLVKRTGEKVFLECVQDMDHENMFWYRQDPGLGLRLIYFSYDVKMKEKGDIPEGYSVSREKKERFSLILESASTNQTSMYLCASSLLGLAGVGTDTQYFGPGTRLTVL.

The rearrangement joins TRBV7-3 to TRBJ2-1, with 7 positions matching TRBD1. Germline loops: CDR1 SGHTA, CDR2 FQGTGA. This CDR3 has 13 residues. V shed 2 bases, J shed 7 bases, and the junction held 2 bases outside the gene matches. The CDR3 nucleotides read TGTGCCAGCAGCTTATCGACAGGGAATGAGCAGTTCTTC. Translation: CASSLSTGNEQFF.

The DNA of the CDR3 is TGTGCCAGTAGTATCCCCAGGGGGGACGAGCAGTACTTC. It specifies CASSIPRGDEQYF. The chain is built from TRBV19 and TRBJ2-7, with a possible D match to TRBD1 (7 bases). This CDR3 spans 13 amino acids. Germline CDR1 LNHDA, CDR2 SQIVND (reference sequence). Deletions cut 3 bases from V and 5 bases from J, with 11 bases between.

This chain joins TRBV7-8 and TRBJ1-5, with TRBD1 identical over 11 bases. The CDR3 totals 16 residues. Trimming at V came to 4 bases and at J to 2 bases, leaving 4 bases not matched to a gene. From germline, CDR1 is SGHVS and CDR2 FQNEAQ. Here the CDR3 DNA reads TGTGCCAGCAGCTCAACGGACAGGGGGCGCAATCAGCCCCAGCATTTT. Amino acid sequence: CASSSTDRGRNQPQHF.

DNA for the CDR3: TGCGCCAGCAGCTTGGAAGGACCAAATCAGCCCCAGCATTTT. It yields the protein CASSLEGPNQPQHF. The rearrangement joins TRBV5-1 to TRBJ1-5; no clear D gene. Germline assignment: CDR1 SGHRS and CDR2 YFSETQ. The CDR3 extends over 14 amino acids. V was pared by 0 bases and J by 4 bases, with 8 bases between. Full variable domain (missing parts from reference TRBV5-1 and TRBJ1-5): KAGVTQTPRYLIKTRGQQVTLSCSPISGHRSVSWYQQTPGQGLQFLFEYFSETQRNKGNFPGRFSGRQFSNSRSEMNVSTLELGDSALYLCASSLEGPNQPQHFGDGTRLSIL.

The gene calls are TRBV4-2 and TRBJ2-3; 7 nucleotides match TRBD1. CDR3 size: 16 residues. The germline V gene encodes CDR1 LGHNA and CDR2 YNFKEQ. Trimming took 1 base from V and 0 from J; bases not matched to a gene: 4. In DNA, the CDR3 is TGTGCCAGCAGCCAAGTTTCGGACAGGAGCACAGATACGCAGTATTTT. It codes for CASSQVSDRSTDTQYF.

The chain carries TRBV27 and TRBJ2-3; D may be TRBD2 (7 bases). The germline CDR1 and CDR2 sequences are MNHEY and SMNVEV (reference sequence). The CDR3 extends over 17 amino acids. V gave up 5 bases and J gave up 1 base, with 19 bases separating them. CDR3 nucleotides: TGTGCCAGCAGTGCTAGCGGAGGTTGGGGGCGCACAGATACGCAGTATTTT. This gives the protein CASSASGGWGRTDTQYF.